Listed below are T cell receptor beta chains from one sample, sequenced in a study of human T cells and chemical hapten exposure. Using its own MiXCR run on the RACE reads, TCRdb lists one record per CDR3 protein. Of around 260,000 distinct CDR3 sequences in the sample, around 9.3% were seen once. The material sequenced was whole blood, taken in connection with sensitization to the hapten diphenylcyclopropenone (DPC). Receptors originate from a middle-aged woman with alopecia areata. Some clones in this sample may be carry-over from other donors' samples. Both conserved end residues are part of each CDR3. The order of the fields is V gene, D gene, clone size, J gene, CDR3 protein, CDR3 DNA. A D gene is named only where the DNA matches it firmly. Some rows have no size entry. The others give once, few or many, or a class for an expanded clone.

v_gene: TRBV7-2
d_gene: TRBD1
abundance: NA
j_gene: TRBJ1-5
CDR3aa: CASSSQGVSNQPQHF
CDR3nt: TGTGCCAGCAGTTCGCAGGGGGTTAGCAATCAGCCCCAGCATTTT

v_gene: TRBV27
d_gene: TRBD1
abundance: many
j_gene: TRBJ2-6
CDR3aa: CASSLSYRGLNVLTF
CDR3nt: TGTGCCAGCAGTTTATCCTACAGGGGGCTCAACGTCCTGACTTTC

v_gene: TRBV12-3/TRBV12-4
d_gene: NA
abundance: few
j_gene: TRBJ2-1
CDR3aa: CASSGVEQFF
CDR3nt: TGTGCCAGCAGTGGGGTTGAGCAGTTCTTC

v_gene: TRBV29-1
d_gene: TRBD2
abundance: medium-sized
j_gene: TRBJ2-5
CDR3aa: CSVEDQASGRAQETQYF
CDR3nt: TGCAGCGTTGAAGATCAGGCTAGCGGGAGGGCCCAAGAGACCCAGTACTTC

v_gene: TRBV4-2
d_gene: NA
abundance: many
j_gene: TRBJ1-2
CDR3aa: CASSQVRGVELYGYTF
CDR3nt: TGTGCCAGCAGCCAAGTTCGGGGGGTGGAGCTTTATGGCTACACCTTC

v_gene: TRBV29-1
d_gene: NA
abundance: few
j_gene: TRBJ2-5
CDR3aa: CSVLWTTDQETQYF
CDR3nt: TGCAGCGTTCTCTGGACTACCGACCAAGAGACCCAGTACTTC

v_gene: TRBV29-1
d_gene: TRBD2
abundance: few
j_gene: TRBJ2-3
CDR3aa: CSVVGGPRDTQYF
CDR3nt: TGCAGCGTTGTGGGAGGGCCAAGAGATACGCAGTATTTT

v_gene: TRBV7-2
d_gene: NA
abundance: NA
j_gene: TRBJ1-2
CDR3aa: CASSPDIVYGYTF
CDR3nt: TGTGCCAGCAGCCCCGATATTGTGTATGGCTACACCTTC

v_gene: TRBV28
d_gene: NA
abundance: NA
j_gene: TRBJ2-7
CDR3aa: CASSSPGFISYEQYF
CDR3nt: TGTGCCAGCAGTTCCCCGGGATTCATCTCCTACGAGCAGTACTTC

v_gene: TRBV27
d_gene: NA
abundance: few
j_gene: TRBJ1-1
CDR3aa: CASSSWGNTEAFF
CDR3nt: TGTGCCAGCAGTTCCTGGGGGAACACTGAAGCTTTCTTT

v_gene: TRBV5-1
d_gene: NA
abundance: once
j_gene: TRBJ2-1
CDR3aa: CVSSLEGAPYNEQFF
CDR3nt: TGCGTCAGCAGCTTGGAGGGGGCGCCCTACAATGAGCAGTTCTTC

v_gene: TRBV9
d_gene: NA
abundance: many
j_gene: TRBJ2-3
CDR3aa: CASSVGGSSTDTQYF
CDR3nt: TGTGCCAGCAGCGTAGGAGGCAGTAGCACAGATACGCAGTATTTT

v_gene: TRBV7-9
d_gene: TRBD1
abundance: NA
j_gene: TRBJ2-5
CDR3aa: CASSRGQGETQYF
CDR3nt: TGTGCCAGCAGCCGGGGACAGGGAGAGACCCAGTACTTC

v_gene: TRBV12-3/TRBV12-4
d_gene: TRBD2
abundance: NA
j_gene: TRBJ2-7
CDR3aa: CASSLQGTSDNYEQYF
CDR3nt: TGTGCCAGCAGTTTACAGGGGACTAGCGATAACTACGAGCAGTACTTC

v_gene: TRBV6-5
d_gene: TRBD2
abundance: NA
j_gene: TRBJ2-7
CDR3aa: CASSYSAGPGGEQYF
CDR3nt: TGTGCCAGCAGTTACTCGGCTGGACCGGGAGGGGAGCAGTACTTC

v_gene: TRBV6-6
d_gene: NA
abundance: NA
j_gene: TRBJ1-1
CDR3aa: CASSYEQLPEAFF
CDR3nt: TGTGCCAGCAGTTACGAACAGTTGCCTGAAGCTTTCTTT

v_gene: TRBV3-1
d_gene: NA
abundance: NA
j_gene: TRBJ2-7
CDR3aa: CASSQEGIYEQYF
CDR3nt: TGTGCCAGCAGCCAAGAAGGGATCTACGAGCAGTACTTC

v_gene: TRBV6-1
d_gene: NA
abundance: NA
j_gene: TRBJ2-5
CDR3aa: CASGRTGQETQYF
CDR3nt: TGTGCCAGCGGAAGAACAGGGCAAGAGACCCAGTACTTC

v_gene: TRBV20-1
d_gene: NA
abundance: once
j_gene: TRBJ2-5
CDR3aa: CSAREIAETQYF
CDR3nt: TGCAGTGCTAGAGAGATAGCGGAGACCCAGTACTTC

v_gene: TRBV7-9
d_gene: NA
abundance: many
j_gene: TRBJ2-3
CDR3aa: CASSPGGDTQYF
CDR3nt: TGTGCCAGCAGCCCCGGGGGCGATACGCAGTATTTT

v_gene: TRBV7-9
d_gene: TRBD1
abundance: many
j_gene: TRBJ2-5
CDR3aa: CASSFKTGGQETQYF
CDR3nt: TGTGCCAGCAGCTTTAAGACAGGGGGCCAAGAGACCCAGTACTTC

v_gene: TRBV6-5
d_gene: NA
abundance: many
j_gene: TRBJ1-3
CDR3aa: CASSYYGGTGNTIYF
CDR3nt: TGTGCCAGCAGTTACTATGGCGGAACTGGAAACACCATATATTTT

v_gene: TRBV3-1
d_gene: NA
abundance: few
j_gene: TRBJ2-1
CDR3aa: CASSQQPGLEQFF
CDR3nt: TGTGCCAGCAGCCAACAACCGGGACTCGAGCAGTTCTTC

v_gene: TRBV28
d_gene: NA
abundance: NA
j_gene: TRBJ2-3
CDR3aa: CASSAAGTDTQYF
CDR3nt: TGTGCCAGCAGCGCCGCTGGCACAGATACGCAGTATTTT

v_gene: TRBV6-6
d_gene: TRBD2
abundance: NA
j_gene: TRBJ2-7
CDR3aa: CASSYGLAGVEQYF
CDR3nt: TGTGCCAGCAGTTACGGACTAGCGGGAGTAGAGCAGTACTTC

v_gene: TRBV7-9
d_gene: NA
abundance: few
j_gene: TRBJ2-3
CDR3aa: CASSLQPSGTDTQYF
CDR3nt: TGTGCCAGCAGCTTACAGCCTAGCGGCACAGATACGCAGTATTTT

v_gene: TRBV5-1
d_gene: TRBD1
abundance: NA
j_gene: TRBJ2-3
CDR3aa: CASSLPTGADTQYF
CDR3nt: TGCGCCAGCAGCTTGCCGACAGGGGCAGATACGCAGTATTTT